The present T cell receptor beta chain was sequenced within a study of blood T cell repertoires in COVID-19. The CDR3 extends over 14 amino acids. V shed 7 bases, J shed 1 base, and the junction held 2 bases outside the gene matches. Germline V gene sequence: CDR1 SNHLY, CDR2 FYNNEI. Generated by immunoSEQ multiplex PCR, the TCRdb table keeps only in-frame clones and is missing some. Of roughly 100,000 clones detected, 85% to 95% appear once; the ten largest clones hold roughly 5.6%. The receptor was derived from a man aged 45-65 years with active COVID-19. The chain couples TRBV2 to TRBJ2-3, with 10 bases matching TRBD2. Sequenced sample: peripheral blood. The CDR3 bases are TGTGCCAGCAAGAGCGGGAGGGGCACAGATACGCAGTATTTT. It specifies CASKSGRGTDTQYF.